Below, 5 T cell receptor beta chains from the same sample are listed, as sequenced in a study of OX40 agonist ivuxolimab in advanced cancers. The repertoire was sequenced with immunoSEQ multiplex PCR; TCRdb's copy has only in-frame clones and lacks some. The data show around 33,000 clones, more than 70% seen once. The sample in question was CD4+ or CD8+ T cells sorted from blood, obtained in a trial of the OX40 agonist ivuxolimab. All receptors come from an adult with an advanced solid tumor such as melanoma, head and neck, liver or kidney cancer.

Here the CDR3 DNA reads TGTGCCAGCAGCGTAGGGGCGTCTAATGAAAAACTGTTTTTT. As protein: CASSVGASNEKLFF. The gene calls are TRBV9 and TRBJ1-4; D is unresolved. Trimming stripped 0 bases from V and 3 bases from J, with 6 bases between. This CDR3 spans 14 amino acids. Germline CDR1 reads SGDLS; CDR2 reads YYNGEE.

The chain carries TRBV30 and TRBJ2-7, with D unclear. The V end lost 3 bases, the J end lost 0 bases, and 12 bases lay between the germline ends. Germline loops: CDR1 GTSNPN, CDR2 SVGIG (reference sequence). The CDR3 runs 14 residues. The CDR3 loop is CAWSVAHGSYEQYF. The CDR3 DNA reads TGTGCCTGGAGCGTCGCCCACGGCTCCTACGAGCAGTACTTC.

This clone showed up just a few times. The rearrangement links TRBV4-3 to TRBJ1-2, with D hard to call. This CDR3 has 15 residues. The V gene's germline CDR1 is LGHNA and CDR2 YSLEER. V lost 0 bases and J 2 bases, leaving 10 bases between the germline ends. CDR3 DNA sequence: TGCGCCAGCAGCCAAGATTTAGGCGGAAACTATGGCTACACCTTC. Amino acid sequence: CASSQDLGGNYGYTF.

CDR3 nucleotides: TGTGCCATCAGTGAGTCCCAGCAACCGCAGTATTTT. Its protein is CAISESQQPQYF. This sequence joins TRBV10-3 and TRBJ2-3; no clear D. V shed 0 bases and J shed 10 bases, with 8 bases lying between them. Germline V gene data show CDR1 as ENHRY and CDR2 as SYGVKD. This CDR3 comprises 12 residues.

V usage is TRBV2 and J usage is TRBJ1-1; 7 positions agree with TRBD1. The germline V gene has CDR1 SNHLY and CDR2 FYNNEI. Trimming took 5 bases from V and 0 from J; bases not matched to a gene: 6. The CDR3 is 15 amino acids. This chain's CDR3 is CASSSQGGLNTEAFF. CDR3 nucleotide sequence: TGTGCCAGCAGTTCTCAGGGGGGCCTGAACACTGAAGCTTTCTTT.